Detailed here is one T cell receptor (beta chain). This entry belongs to a study of blood T cell repertoires in COVID-19. Generated by immunoSEQ multiplex PCR, the TCRdb table keeps only in-frame clones and is missing some. The sample has tens of thousands of clones, roughly 86% seen once. Germline CDR1 and CDR2: MNHEY and SVGEGT. The CDR3 consists of 14 residues. Trimming removed 6 bases at V and 4 bases at J, with 15 bases between. The chain is built from TRBV6-2 or TRBV6-3 and TRBJ1-1, with D perhaps matching TRBD1 (5 bases). The sequence came from a man aged 50 to 60 with active or convalescent COVID-19. The sample taken for sequencing was peripheral blood. CDR3 sequence (DNA): TGTGCCAGCAGCCTGGTTGGGGGAGGCACTGAAGCTTTCTTT. As protein: CASSLVGGGTEAFF.